The following is a T cell receptor (beta chain) sequence with its context. There is no known antigen for this receptor. It has no much larger one-base neighbor in the sample; base qualities were not kept. The immunoSEQ hsTCRB assay version 4, run in survey mode, was used to sequence TCRbeta repertoires from genomic DNA. For TCRbeta sequencing, genomic DNA was diluted to 10 ng/uL, and up to roughly 1 ug was used per sample. On the authors' methods: Analysis of the TCRbeta data was done in ImmunoSeq Analyzer 3.0, and diversity was computed on productive nucleotide rearrangements. Using the Immunarch R package, lower-bound TCR diversity was estimated with the improved Chao index and clonality was estimated with the Gini coefficient. Nucleotide rearrangements that differed but encoded the same CDR3beta amino acid sequence were counted as separate clonotypes. Differential abundance analysis identified TCRbeta sequences significantly enriched in antigen-responding cells relative to anti-CD3/anti-CD28-activated cells. TCRs were clustered by predicted peptide-MHC specificity with GLIPH2, both within individual participants and across merged participant data sets. TCRdb retrieved this table from immuneACCESS and kept in-frame rearrangements only. Not all clones are present; in checked studies, unresolved V genes account for under half, and no reason is known for the remainder. That table supplies the V and J calls and clone size; D and trimming were determined from the DNA. The sample includes about 64,000 clones, with more than 70% observed a single time. The ten largest clones capture more than 1.5% of the sample.

The data derive from a study of persistence of HIV-infected CD4 T cells (dated by TCRdb to between 2020 and 2021). Background on the whole study: CMV- and HIV-1 Gag-responding CD4+ T cells were isolated from ART-treated individuals so that antigen-driven clonal expansion of HIV-1-infected cells could be examined. Suppressive ART had been received by participants for a median of roughly 8 years. For the TCR cluster analysis across participants, about 8 participants were included for CMV and 7 participants for Gag. Proviral sequencing was used to assess clonality among infected cells, whereas TCRbeta sequencing gauged the clonality of all cells within each sorted population. Peripheral blood samples of up to about 200 mL were taken at multiple time points, with the exception of a couple of participants who underwent leukapheresis at a single time point. What the research found in general, with its limitations: Restriction of bulk TCR analyses to the rare CMV-responding cells that actually carried HIV-1 proviruses was not possible. Only a small number of individuals took part in the study, and the range of antigens tested was limited. A correlation was observed between TCR oligoclonality and proviral oligoclonality within the same sorted populations. Antigen-responding cells were enriched for expanded CDR3beta sequences that were degenerate, which suggests that CD4+ responses to CMV and Gag underwent convergent selection. Significantly lower TCRbeta richness was observed in CMV- and Gag-responding cells than in anti-CD3/anti-CD28-responding cells, and higher oligoclonality was observed in CMV-responding cells than in CD3/CD28-stimulated and Gag-responding cells.

The intended sense of this specimen's treatment or condition label: suppressive antiretroviral therapy. A pool of overlapping HIV-1 Gag 15-mer peptides was used at around 1 ug per peptide per mL for cell stimulation. Memory populations depleted of antigen-responding cells were obtained by sorting nonresponding CD40L-negative CD69-negative CD45RO-high memory CD4+ T cells. HIV-1-infected adults in whom suppressive ART had been started during chronic infection were enrolled as participants. For at least 4 years, participants had undetectable plasma HIV-1 RNA, below 50 copies/mL. To be included, participants needed a CD4+ T cell count above 400 cells/uL and a positive CMV serology. Before stimulation, PBMCs were isolated using density centrifugation and depleted of CD8+ T cells. For around 18 hours, the CD8-depleted PBMCs were stimulated with anti-CD28/CD49d costimulation, a CD40-blocking antibody, and enfuvirtide to prevent new infections. Cell sorting was performed on a Beckman Coulter MoFlo Legacy or XDP sorter, and dead cells were excluded with propidium iodide. The QIAamp DNA Mini Kit was used for genomic DNA extraction from samples above one million cells, and the Quick-DNA Microprep Kit was used otherwise.

Deletion took 4 bases off V and 6 bases off J, with a span of 18 bases between the germline ends. Per the germline V gene, MGHRA is the CDR1 and YSYEKL is the CDR2. Including cysteine and phenylalanine, the CDR3 has 16 amino acids. Only the CDR3 portion is preserved as DNA: 48 bases, with reading frame beginning at the first base. The sequenced sample was CD4+ T cells sorted from PBMCs after 18-hour stimulation, obtained from a patient who received antiretroviral therapy. The sample's cell subset or site label, decoded: CD40L-CD69- CD45RO-high memory CD4 T cells not responding to Gag peptides. This receptor was taken from an adult man with HIV who was CMV-seropositive. The chain is assembled from TRBV4-1 and TRBJ1-4, with TRBD1 tentatively as D gene (5 bases match). The sequence in DNA is TGCGCCAGCAGCCTAAGAGGTGGGGCAGAGGATGAAAAACTGTTTTTT. Its protein product is CASSLRGGAEDEKLFF.